Below are 8 T cell receptor beta chains sequenced from a single sample in a study of early stage breast cancer tumors. Repertoires were generated with immunoSEQ multiplex PCR, while TCRdb's copy carries only in-frame clones and drops some. The sample yields about 14,000 clones, around 80% seen once. Sequencing was performed on normal breast tissue next to the tumor. The receptors stem from a person aged 45 to 59 with breast cancer.

The chain joins TRBV7-2 to TRBJ1-1, with D unclear. V was pared by 1 base and J by 1 base, with 10 bases between. Germline V gene lookup returns CDR1 SGHTA and CDR2 FQGNSA. The CDR3 covers 15 residues. The CDR3 sequence: CASSLGASWNTEAFF. DNA of the CDR3: TGTGCCAGCAGCTTAGGGGCCTCTTGGAACACTGAAGCTTTCTTT.

A few counts support this clone. CDR3 amino acids: CASGGDNEQFF. CDR3 nucleotide sequence: TGTGCCAGTGGGGGGGACAATGAGCAGTTCTTC. This chain connects TRBV2 to TRBJ2-1, with 7 bases identical to TRBD2. V lost 9 bases to trimming and J lost 5 bases; unmatched junction nucleotides: 1. The CDR3 is made up of 11 amino acids. Germline V gene lookup returns CDR1 SNHLY and CDR2 FYNNEI.

This clone has a handful of counts. J is TRBJ2-7 and V is TRBV7-2, with D maybe TRBD2 (5 bases). V lost 5 bases and J 0 bases, leaving 20 bases between the germline ends. The CDR3 spans 17 residues. Germline V gene lookup returns CDR1 SGHTA and CDR2 FQGNSA. The CDR3 sequence: CASSLPSLSQGSYEQYF. DNA of the CDR3: TGTGCCAGCAGCCTTCCTAGCCTATCCCAAGGCTCCTACGAGCAGTACTTC.

This clone was recorded only once. This same CDR3 is encoded by further DNA sequences in the sample. This chain uses TRBV2 with TRBJ1-6; weak D call: TRBD1 (5 bases). The V gene's germline CDR1 is SNHLY and CDR2 FYNNEI. V was clipped by 9 bases and J by 9 bases, with 12 bases between them. There are 12 residues in the CDR3. CDR3 nucleotide sequence: TGTGCCAGTATGATTCAGGGTTCACCCCTCCACTTT. Its translation is CASMIQGSPLHF.

The sample holds a few counts of this clone. The chain has TRBV7-6 and TRBJ2-7; 7 bases align to TRBD1. The length of the CDR3 is 16 residues. CDR1 and CDR2 from the germline V gene are SGHVS and FNYEAQ. The V and J ends lost 0 bases and 2 bases, in that order; junction bases with no gene match: 7. The CDR3 region is CASSLARGQYTYEQYF. In nucleotides, the CDR3 is TGTGCCAGCAGCTTAGCGAGGGGACAGTATACCTACGAGCAGTACTTC.

The chain combines TRBV23-1 with TRBJ1-5; 9 bases align to TRBD1. TRBV23-1 is recorded as an ORF, its role being uncertain. The CDR3 contains 16 residues. V shed 6 bases, J shed 4 bases, and the junction held 10 bases outside the gene matches. The CDR3 sequence is CASSRKQGARNQPQHF. CDR3 nucleotide sequence: TGCGCCAGCAGCCGTAAACAGGGGGCTCGGAATCAGCCCCAGCATTTT.

The chain combines TRBV21-1 with TRBJ1-2; the table assigns TRBD1, which was not confirmed against the DNA. TRBV21-1 is reported as a pseudogene. This CDR3 is 15 amino acids long. This CDR3 is CASSVQQGFGYGYTF. The CDR3 nucleotides are TGTGCCAGCAGCGTACAGCAGGGATTTGGCTATGGCTACACCTTC.

The V call is TRBV11-2, the J call TRBJ2-5, with D possibly matching TRBD2 (6 bases). Germline-derived CDR1 and CDR2 are SGHAT and FQNNGV. V gave up 3 bases and J gave up 5 bases, with 16 bases separating them. There are 15 residues in the CDR3. The CDR3 DNA sequence: TGTGCCAGCAGCTTTTTCACAAATGGGGGGGAGACCCAGTACTTC. Translation gives CASSFFTNGGETQYF.